The 22 T cell receptor beta chains given below trace back to one sample, sequenced in a study of neurological immune-mediated disorders. TCRdb reanalysed the 5' RACE reads using MiXCR and keeps one entry per CDR3 protein. The sample holds about 58,000 distinct CDR3 sequences, around 3.4% seen once. The sample consisted of PBMCs. The receptors here all came from a woman aged 55-70 years with multiple sclerosis.

This clonotype came up many times. The chain uses TRBV20-1 and TRBJ1-4, with 8 bases matching TRBD1. The CDR3 is 15 residues long. Germline-derived CDR1 and CDR2 are DFQATT and SNEGSKA (reference sequence). J lost 4 bases, V lost 5 bases, and 9 bases had no gene match. The CDR3 DNA reads as TGCAGTGCTCTTATACCGGGACAGGATAATGAAAAACTGTTTTTT. This encodes CSALIPGQDNEKLFF.

This clonotype has at least ten counts. V is TRBV27 and J is TRBJ2-7; 9 nucleotides agree with TRBD2. The trim removed 6 bases at V and 2 bases at J, leaving 8 bases unmatched. Germline CDR1 MNHEY, CDR2 SMNVEV (reference sequence). The length of the CDR3 is 15 residues. The CDR3 region is CASSLMTSGTYEQYF. In nucleotides, the CDR3 is TGTGCCAGCAGCCTAATGACTAGCGGAACCTACGAGCAGTACTTC.

The chain is built from TRBV5-1 and TRBJ2-7; D gene unclear. The germline V and J ends were trimmed by 4 bases and 5 bases, with 10 bases remaining between them. Germline V gives CDR1 SGHRS, CDR2 YFSETQ. This CDR3 has 12 amino acids. The CDR3 reads CASSPSGHEQYF. CDR3 DNA: TGCGCCAGCAGCCCCTCAGGACACGAGCAGTACTTC. Full variable domain (missing parts from reference TRBV5-1 and TRBJ2-7): KAGVTQTPRYLIKTRGQQVTLSCSPISGHRSVSWYQQTPGQGLQFLFEYFSETQRNKGNFPGRFSGRQFSNSRSEMNVSTLELGDSALYLCASSPSGHEQYFGPGTRLTVT.

This clonotype occurred many times. This chain links TRBV12-3 or TRBV12-4 with TRBJ2-1; no firm D call. Trimming cost V 6 bases and J 9 bases, with 15 bases left between them. The CDR3 is 13 amino acids. CDR3 sequence reads: CASRTDPLGEQFF. The DNA for the CDR3 is TGTGCCAGCAGAACGGACCCGCTGGGTGAGCAGTTCTTC.

This clonotype has at least ten counts. This chain links TRBV3-1 with TRBJ1-2; 9 positions agree with TRBD1. Germline values: CDR1 LGHDT, CDR2 YNNKEL (reference sequence). The junction had 10 bases not matched to a gene; V was cut back by 4 bases and J by 4 bases. CDR3 size: 16 residues. CDR3 sequence reads: CASSPVPGQGPYGYTF. The CDR3 region has the DNA TGTGCCAGCAGCCCCGTCCCGGGACAGGGACCCTATGGCTACACCTTC.

Many counts were recorded for this clonotype. The chain links TRBV28 to TRBJ2-1; 7 nucleotides match TRBD1. This CDR3 region has 14 residues. Germline V gene data show CDR1 as MDHEN and CDR2 as SYDVKM. Losses at the gene ends were 10 bases for V and 7 bases for J; bases not matched to a gene: 13. In nucleotides, the CDR3 is TGTGCCAACAGCCGGGACAGTTTCAAGAATGAGCAGTTCTTC. It yields the protein CANSRDSFKNEQFF.

This clonotype was seen repeatedly, ten times or more. J is TRBJ2-3 and V is TRBV5-1; the D call may be TRBD1 or TRBD2 (5 bases each). This CDR3 region has 15 residues. The ends were cut back, 3 bases at V and 0 bases at J, with 11 bases in the middle. Looked up from germline, CDR1 is SGHRS and CDR2 is YFSETQ. The DNA for the CDR3 is TGCGCCAGCAGCTCCCGGGACCCGAGCACAGATACGCAGTATTTT. Translation gives CASSSRDPSTDTQYF.

This clonotype was detected ten times or more. CDR3 in amino acids: CASSFDPNTEAFF. CDR3 DNA sequence: TGTGCCAGCAGCTTTGACCCGAACACTGAAGCTTTCTTT. The chain joins TRBV7-9 to TRBJ1-1; D unresolved. The V gene lost 3 bases and the J gene lost 1 base, with 6 bases spanning the gap. The CDR3 is made up of 13 amino acids. CDR1 is SEHNR, CDR2 FQNEAQ, per germline (reference sequence).

Ten or more counts support this clonotype. J is TRBJ2-1 and V is TRBV20-1; D may be TRBD1 or TRBD2 (5 bases each). V dropped 3 bases and J dropped 3 bases, with 15 bases sitting between them. Germline V gene lookup returns CDR1 DFQATT and CDR2 SNEGSKA (reference sequence). This CDR3 is built from 15 residues. CDR3 in amino acids: CSARAGTPDYNEQFF. The DNA for the CDR3 is TGCAGTGCTAGGGCCGGGACCCCGGACTACAATGAGCAGTTCTTC.

In its sample, this clonotype was seen many times. The chain combines TRBV13 with TRBJ2-7; D unclear. This CDR3 has 12 amino acids. The germline CDR1 and CDR2 sequences are PRHDT and FYEKMQ (reference sequence). V was clipped by 2 bases and J by 7 bases, with 9 bases between them. This CDR3 is CASSLFTREQYF. CDR3 DNA sequence: TGTGCCAGCAGCTTATTTACGCGGGAGCAGTACTTC.

This clonotype occurred many times. This chain joins TRBV5-1 and TRBJ2-3; D possibly corresponds to TRBD1 (6 bases). CDR3 length: 14 amino acids. Trimming stripped 7 bases from V and 2 bases from J, with 14 bases between. Germline CDR1 is SGHRS and CDR2 is YFSETQ. The CDR3 coding sequence is TGCGCCAGCCAGGGGAGCTCCGCCACAGATACGCAGTATTTT. Its translation: CASQGSSATDTQYF.

This clonotype was detected ten times or more. The chain carries TRBV7-9 and TRBJ2-7; 7 positions agree with TRBD1. J was trimmed by 0 bases and V by 3 bases; bases with no gene match: 5. The CDR3 sequence is 15 residues long. Germline values: CDR1 SEHNR, CDR2 FQNEAQ (reference sequence). The CDR3 here is CASSLGTVTSYEQYF. The CDR3 bases are TGTGCCAGCAGCTTGGGGACAGTAACCTCCTACGAGCAGTACTTC.

This clonotype was seen a handful of times. This may stem from a read error, because a much larger clone lies one nucleotide away. The rearrangement joins TRBV5-5 to TRBJ1-5, with no clear D. V was shortened by 2 bases and J by 7 bases, with 10 bases between the two germline ends. The CDR3 is 13 residues long. Germline V gives CDR1 SGHKS, CDR2 YYEKEE (reference sequence). The CDR3 DNA sequence: TGTGCCAGCAGCTTAAAAACGCTACAGCCCCAGCATTTT. It codes for CASSLKTLQPQHF. Complete variable domain (other parts from reference TRBV5-5 and TRBJ1-5): DAGVTQSPTHLIKTRGQQVTLRCSPISGHKSVSWYQQVLGQGPQFIFQYYEKEERGRGNFPDRFSARQFPNYSSELNVNALLLGDSALYLCASSLKTLQPQHFGDGTRLSIL.

This clonotype was seen at least ten times. The V and J genes are TRBV24-1 and TRBJ1-2, with 7 bases matching TRBD1. The CDR3 consists of 13 residues. Germline assignment: CDR1 KGHDR and CDR2 SFDVKD. J lost 8 bases, V lost 5 bases, and 7 bases had no gene match. The CDR3 spells CATSAADRVGYTF. The CDR3, as DNA: TGTGCCACCAGTGCCGCCGACAGGGTGGGCTACACCTTC.

This clonotype was found many times. V gene TRBV11-1 combines with J gene TRBJ2-3; TRBD1 matches 8 bases. CDR3 length equals 16 residues. V dropped 4 bases and J dropped 0; count of bases not matched to a gene: 6. The germline V gene encodes CDR1 SGHAT and CDR2 FQDESV (reference sequence). The CDR3 loop reads CASSSAGGASTDTQYF. CDR3 coding DNA: TGTGCCAGCAGCTCCGCAGGGGGCGCCAGCACAGATACGCAGTATTTT.

This clonotype was observed at least ten times. This sequence joins TRBV20-1 and TRBJ2-7; no clear D. V lost 2 bases and J 3 bases, leaving 8 bases between the germline ends. Germline CDR1 reads DFQATT; CDR2 reads SNEGSKA (reference sequence). This CDR3 is built from 12 residues. Here the CDR3 DNA reads TGCAGTGCTAGAAGTCTAGTCTACGAGCAGTACTTC. Translation: CSARSLVYEQYF.

The gene calls are TRBV4-1 and TRBJ2-1; TRBD2 aligns across 14 bases. Germline values: CDR1 MGHRA, CDR2 YSYEKL. Trimming cost V 1 base and J 15 bases; bases outside gene matches: 14. The CDR3 contains 17 residues. In DNA, the CDR3 is TGCGCCAGCAGCCAAGCTTCCCCCCCGGGACTAGCGGGAGAACCGTTCTTC. Encoded protein: CASSQASPPGLAGEPFF.

This clonotype was detected many times. This sequence joins TRBV5-1 and TRBJ2-4, with 8 bases matching TRBD2. The CDR3 is made up of 15 amino acids. The V gene's germline CDR1 is SGHRS and CDR2 YFSETQ. V dropped 5 bases and J dropped 8; count of bases not matched to a gene: 12. The CDR3 sequence is CASRPAPGRADIQYF. CDR3 coding DNA: TGCGCCAGCAGACCGGCCCCCGGGAGGGCCGACATTCAGTACTTC.

This clonotype was detected many times. This rearrangement joins TRBV28 to TRBJ1-5; D possibly corresponds to TRBD1 (5 bases). Deletions cut 7 bases from V and 2 bases from J, with 15 bases between. The CDR3 length is 15 residues. Germline CDR1 is MDHEN and CDR2 is SYDVKM. Here the CDR3 reads CASKGGARGNQPQHF. The CDR3, as DNA: TGTGCCAGCAAGGGAGGGGCGAGAGGCAATCAGCCCCAGCATTTT.

At least ten counts were recorded for this clonotype. The V call is TRBV20-1, the J call TRBJ1-6; D gene unclear. Trimming removed 3 bases at V and 2 bases at J, with 14 bases between. Germline-derived CDR1 and CDR2 are DFQATT and SNEGSKA (reference sequence). This CDR3 contains 16 residues. The DNA of the CDR3 is TGCAGTGCTAGCGATTCAGGATGGGCCTATAATTCACCCCTCCACTTT. This codes for CSASDSGWAYNSPLHF.

This rearrangement joins TRBV7-9 to TRBJ1-5; 10 nucleotides align to TRBD1. Trimming cost V 5 bases and J 5 bases; bases outside gene matches: 6. Per the germline V gene, CDR1 is SEHNR and CDR2 is FQNEAQ (reference sequence). This CDR3 region has 15 residues. As DNA, the CDR3 is TGTGCCAGCAGCCTCGGACAGGGGGGTGATCAGCCCCAGCATTTT. It yields the protein CASSLGQGGDQPQHF.

The table lists this clonotype with many counts. J is TRBJ2-7 and V is TRBV5-8, with D perhaps assigned TRBD1 or TRBD2 (5 bases each). With 5 bases removed from V and 6 bases from J, the gap between germline ends came to 21 bases. The CDR3 length is 15 residues. Germline V gene lookup returns CDR1 SGHTS and CDR2 YDEGEE. The CDR3 coding sequence is TGTGCCAGCAGTACCACGGGACCCCGTCGGATCGAGCAGTACTTC. Translating it yields CASSTTGPRRIEQYF.